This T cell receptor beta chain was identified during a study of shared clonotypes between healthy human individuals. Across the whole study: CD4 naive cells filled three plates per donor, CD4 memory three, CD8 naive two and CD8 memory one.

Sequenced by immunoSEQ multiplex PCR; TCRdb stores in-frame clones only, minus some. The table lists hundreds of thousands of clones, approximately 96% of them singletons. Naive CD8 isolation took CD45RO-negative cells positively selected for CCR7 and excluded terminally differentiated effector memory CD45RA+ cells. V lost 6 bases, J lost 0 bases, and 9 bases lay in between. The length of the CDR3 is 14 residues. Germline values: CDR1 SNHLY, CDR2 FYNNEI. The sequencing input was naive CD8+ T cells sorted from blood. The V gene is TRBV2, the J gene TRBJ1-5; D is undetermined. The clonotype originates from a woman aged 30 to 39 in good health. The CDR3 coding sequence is TGTGCCAGCAGACACCTGAATAGCAATCAGCCCCAGCATTTT. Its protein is CASRHLNSNQPQHF.